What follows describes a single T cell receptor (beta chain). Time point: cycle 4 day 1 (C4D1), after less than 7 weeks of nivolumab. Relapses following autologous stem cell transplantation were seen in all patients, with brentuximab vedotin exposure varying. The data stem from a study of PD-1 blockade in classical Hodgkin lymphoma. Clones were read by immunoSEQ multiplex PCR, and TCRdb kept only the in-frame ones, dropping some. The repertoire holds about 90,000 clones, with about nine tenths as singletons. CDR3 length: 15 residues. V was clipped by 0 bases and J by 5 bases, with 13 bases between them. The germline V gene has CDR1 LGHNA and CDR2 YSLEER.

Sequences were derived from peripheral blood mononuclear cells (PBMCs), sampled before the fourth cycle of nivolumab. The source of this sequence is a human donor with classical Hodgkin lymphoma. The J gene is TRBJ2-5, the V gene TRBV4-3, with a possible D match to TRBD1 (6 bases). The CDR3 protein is CASSQEGTGWETQYF. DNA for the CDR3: TGCGCCAGCAGCCAAGAAGGCACAGGGTGGGAGACCCAGTACTTC.